The 21 T cell receptor beta chains below were found in one sample sequenced in a study of cytomegalovirus exposure and HLA in healthy donors. Both 60 Vbeta primers and 13 Jbeta primers went into the PCR. The data were produced by immunoSEQ multiplex PCR, yet TCRdb's version contains in-frame clones alone and is incomplete. This sample has 150,000 to 200,000 clones; 79% occur once, and the top ten carry 4% to 4.5%. Sample: PBMCs. Source of these receptors: a woman aged 30 to 39 in good health and CMV-seropositive.

The gene calls are TRBV6-5 and TRBJ1-1; a weak D match, TRBD1 (6 bases). This CDR3 has 14 residues. Germline V gene lookup returns CDR1 MNHEY and CDR2 SVGAGI. Between the trimmed V and J ends, which lost 4 bases and 1 base, there was a span of 10 bases. The DNA for the CDR3 is TGTGCCAGCAGTTCAGGGGTCGGGAACACTGAAGCTTTCTTT. It encodes CASSSGVGNTEAFF.

The V call is TRBV18, the J call TRBJ2-3, with D unresolved. Trimming cost V 2 bases and J 6 bases, with 3 bases left between them. This CDR3 has 11 amino acids. Germline CDR1 is KGHSH and CDR2 is LQKENI. The DNA for the CDR3 is TGTGCCAGCTCACCAGCGGATACGCAGTATTTT. Residues: CASSPADTQYF.

The chain joins TRBV11-3 to TRBJ2-7; unclear D gene. The germline V and J ends were trimmed by 2 bases and 0 bases, with 8 bases remaining between them. There are 14 residues in the CDR3. Per the germline V gene, CDR1 is SGHNT and CDR2 is YENEEA. The CDR3 region is CASSLRSDSYEQYF. CDR3 coding DNA: TGTGCCAGCAGCTTACGATCAGACTCCTACGAGCAGTACTTC.

In regard to this clone: Other nucleotide sequences in the sample specify the same CDR3. The chain recombines TRBV6-5 with TRBJ2-7, with 8 nucleotides matching TRBD2. Germline V gene lookup returns CDR1 MNHEY and CDR2 SVGAGI. After removal of 5 bases from V and 0 bases from J, the junction contained 6 bases not matched to a gene. The CDR3 runs 15 residues. This CDR3 is CASSRLAGGSYEQYF. CDR3 nucleotide sequence: TGTGCCAGCAGTAGACTGGCGGGGGGCTCCTACGAGCAGTACTTC.

V usage is TRBV2 and J usage is TRBJ2-3; TRBD2 might be the D (7 bases). Trimming cost V 6 bases and J 0 bases, with 16 bases left between them. The CDR3 is 16 residues long. From germline, CDR1 is SNHLY and CDR2 FYNNEI. The DNA of the CDR3 is TGTGCCAGCAGCGCCGGGGGGCGGGGTAGCACAGATACGCAGTATTTT. It yields the protein CASSAGGRGSTDTQYF.

The rearrangement joins TRBV4-1 to TRBJ2-7; TRBD2 agrees at 11 bases. Unmatched junction bases numbered 9, after V lost 4 bases and J lost 4 bases. CDR3 size: 16 residues. Germline V gives CDR1 MGHRA, CDR2 YSYEKL. CDR3 sequence (DNA): TGCGCCAGCAGCCGCCTTGCGGGACTAGCGGAGTACGAGCAGTACTTC. Its translation is CASSRLAGLAEYEQYF.

The chain uses TRBV7-2 and TRBJ1-6, with 9 bases that match TRBD1. This CDR3 contains 14 residues. Germline values: CDR1 SGHTA, CDR2 FQGNSA. J gave up 9 bases and V 1 base, and 1 base lay outside the gene matches. The CDR3 DNA reads as TGTGCCAGCAGCTTAGTACAGGGGGCTTCACCCCTCCACTTT. Residues: CASSLVQGASPLHF.

This clone was counted once. The chain is built from TRBV4-3 and TRBJ1-1; TRBD1 matches 8 bases. Germline CDR1 and CDR2: LGHNA and YSLEER. This CDR3 has 15 residues. Unmatched junction bases numbered 5, after V lost 4 bases and J lost 1 base. The CDR3 region is CASSRDRRGNTEAFF. CDR3 DNA: TGCGCCAGCAGCCGGGACAGGAGAGGGAACACTGAAGCTTTCTTT.

The chain couples TRBV27 to TRBJ1-5; TRBD1 agrees at 7 bases. This CDR3 has 14 residues. Trimming cost V 3 bases and J 3 bases; bases outside gene matches: 2. CDR1 is MNHEY and CDR2 is SMNVEV in the germline V gene (reference sequence). The CDR3 nucleotides read TGTGCCAGCAGTTTCGGACAGGACAATCAGCCCCAGCATTTT. Amino acids: CASSFGQDNQPQHF.

J is TRBJ2-7 and V is TRBV5-1; D may be TRBD2 (5 bases). In germline, CDR1 is SGHRS, CDR2 YFSETQ. Trimming cost V 4 bases and J 0 bases, with 20 bases left between them. The CDR3 is made up of 17 amino acids. CDR3 residues: CASSILRSGGSSYEQYF. CDR3 nucleotides: TGCGCCAGCAGCATCCTTAGAAGCGGAGGCAGCTCCTACGAGCAGTACTTC. The full variable domain, completed using reference TRBV5-1 and TRBJ2-7, is KAGVTQTPRYLIKTRGQQVTLSCSPISGHRSVSWYQQTPGQGLQFLFEYFSETQRNKGNFPGRFSGRQFSNSRSEMNVSTLELGDSALYLCASSILRSGGSSYEQYFGPGTRLTVT.

The rearrangement joins TRBV29-1 to TRBJ2-7; 8 bases agree with TRBD1. The CDR3 has 13 amino acids. J was trimmed by 3 bases and V by 5 bases; bases with no gene match: 6. Germline V gives CDR1 SQVTM, CDR2 ANQGSEA. The CDR3 spells CSVNPGQGYEQYF. In nucleotides, the CDR3 is TGCAGCGTTAACCCCGGACAGGGCTACGAGCAGTACTTC.

The chain is built from TRBV10-3 and TRBJ2-7, with 9 bases aligning to TRBD2. V trimming: 7 bases; J trimming: 4 bases; junction bases outside the gene matches: 11. CDR1 is ENHRY, CDR2 SYGVKD, per germline. The CDR3 extends over 15 amino acids. Here the CDR3 DNA reads TGTGCCATCACCCAGGCGCTAGCGGGGAGTTACGAGCAGTACTTC. Translation: CAITQALAGSYEQYF.

Comments on this clone: This sample includes further DNA sequences coding for the same CDR3. The genes are TRBV11-2 and TRBJ2-1; D possibly corresponds to TRBD2 (6 bases). The germline V and J ends were trimmed by 5 bases and 9 bases, with 11 bases remaining between them. Germline V gives CDR1 SGHAT, CDR2 FQNNGV. The CDR3 runs to 12 residues. The CDR3 coding sequence is TGTGCCAGCAGCCATCTGGGGGGTGAGCAGTTCTTC. Its protein is CASSHLGGEQFF.

V and J are TRBV7-9 and TRBJ2-1, with 9 nucleotides matching TRBD2. CDR3 size: 15 residues. Unmatched junction bases numbered 10, after V lost 4 bases and J lost 9 bases. Germline assignment: CDR1 SEHNR and CDR2 FQNEAQ (reference sequence). CDR3 residues: CASSSPRGGASEQFF. Written as DNA, the CDR3 is TGTGCCAGCAGCTCCCCTCGCGGGGGGGCCTCTGAGCAGTTCTTC.

V gene TRBV27 combines with J gene TRBJ2-2; D gene ambiguous. Germline CDR1 reads MNHEY; CDR2 reads SMNVEV (reference sequence). The CDR3 loop spans 14 amino acids. The ends were cut back, 3 bases at V and 1 base at J, with 6 bases in the middle. DNA of the CDR3: TGTGCCAGCAGTTTGTGGCAGAACACCGGGGAGCTGTTTTTT. Amino acids: CASSLWQNTGELFF.

A single count supports this clone. The rearrangement joins TRBV6-6 to TRBJ1-2; weak D call: TRBD1 (5 bases). V was clipped by 6 bases and J by 4 bases, with 15 bases between them. CDR1 is MNHNY and CDR2 is SVGAGI in the germline V gene (reference sequence). The length of the CDR3 is 14 residues. CDR3 residues: CASSPGGRGYGYTF. The CDR3 DNA follows: TGTGCCAGCAGCCCCGGGGGGAGGGGCTATGGCTACACCTTC.

CDR3 residues: CASRPGQGREKLFF. The CDR3 DNA is TGTGCCAGCAGACCGGGCCAGGGTCGGGAAAAACTGTTTTTT. V and J are TRBV6-5 and TRBJ1-4; weak D call: TRBD1 (5 bases). Trimming took off 6 bases at V and 8 bases at J, with 16 bases between the two ends. The CDR3 is 14 amino acids. Germline V gene data show CDR1 as MNHEY and CDR2 as SVGAGI.

The rearrangement joins TRBV5-1 to TRBJ2-7, with TRBD2 identical over 14 bases. This CDR3 region has 16 residues. Germline values: CDR1 SGHRS, CDR2 YFSETQ. Trimming at V came to 4 bases and at J to 5 bases, leaving 8 bases not matched to a gene. The CDR3 loop is CASSPGLAGDLDEQYF. In DNA, the CDR3 is TGCGCCAGCAGCCCGGGACTAGCGGGAGACTTGGACGAGCAGTACTTC. The whole variable domain, remainder taken from reference TRBV5-1 and TRBJ2-7, is KAGVTQTPRYLIKTRGQQVTLSCSPISGHRSVSWYQQTPGQGLQFLFEYFSETQRNKGNFPGRFSGRQFSNSRSEMNVSTLELGDSALYLCASSPGLAGDLDEQYFGPGTRLTVT.

The V and J genes are TRBV10-2 and TRBJ2-1; possibly TRBD1 for D (6 bases). This CDR3 has 15 residues. Germline V gene lookup returns CDR1 WSHSY and CDR2 SAAADI. With 5 bases removed from V and 15 bases from J, the gap between germline ends came to 26 bases. This chain's CDR3 is CASSSTGTLPSVPFF. The CDR3 nucleotides read TGCGCCAGCAGTTCCACCGGGACACTGCCTTCGGTTCCGTTCTTC.

The chain is built from TRBV5-4 and TRBJ2-4; no reliable D call. The CDR3 spans 11 residues. Germline CDR1 and CDR2: SGHNT and YYREEE (reference sequence). The V and J ends lost 4 bases and 6 bases respectively, with 5 bases between them. The CDR3 DNA is TGTGCCAGCAGCATCGGAAACATTCAGTACTTC. The encoded protein is CASSIGNIQYF. Supplemented by reference TRBV5-4 and TRBJ2-4, the full variable domain reads ETGVTQSPTHLIKTRGQQVTLRCSSQSGHNTVSWYQQALGQGPQFIFQYYREEENGRGNFPPRFSGLQFPNYSSELNVNALELDDSALYLCASSIGNIQYFGAGTRLSVL.

The V gene is TRBV11-2, the J gene TRBJ2-3, with TRBD2 matching over 10 bases. The length of the CDR3 is 14 residues. J lost 4 bases, V lost 5 bases, and 3 bases had no gene match. CDR1 and CDR2 from the germline V gene are SGHAT and FQNNGV. CDR3 protein: CASSPSGSADTQYF. DNA of the CDR3: TGTGCCAGCAGCCCTAGCGGGAGCGCAGATACGCAGTATTTT.